This passage covers 24 T cell receptor beta chains from one sample sequenced in a study of low-dose radiotherapy and immunotherapy resistance in tumors. With TRAV- and TRBV-specific primers, first-strand cDNA was made, covering the alpha and beta chains. The TCRs were subjected to amplification over about 20 PCR cycles employing a constant-region primer in conjunction with a V-primer adapter. TCRdb independently ran MiXCR on the reads; one entry per CDR3 protein. Of more than 70,000 distinct CDR3 sequences detected, around 31% appear once; the ten largest clones hold roughly 10%. Time point in this sample: before trial treatment. The sample was PBMCs, taken before treatment. The receptors were sampled from a female donor with ovarian cancer.

The J gene is TRBJ2-7, the V gene TRBV15; possibly TRBD1 or TRBD2 for D (5 bases each). Trimming took off 3 bases at V and 5 bases at J, with 14 bases between the two ends. Germline-derived CDR1 and CDR2 are LNHNV and YYDKDF (reference sequence). The CDR3 runs 14 residues. CDR3 sequence (DNA): TGTGCCACCAGCAGTTTAGTTGGGGGTGACGAGCAGTACTTC. It translates to CATSSLVGGDEQYF.

The rearrangement joins TRBV3-1 to TRBJ1-1, with D unclear. In germline, CDR1 is LGHDT, CDR2 YNNKEL (reference sequence). The CDR3 is made up of 13 amino acids. V dropped 3 bases and J dropped 6 bases, with 11 bases sitting between them. The CDR3 bases are TGTGCCAGCAGCCACCTCGGACGCCCTGAAGCTTTCTTT. It yields the protein CASSHLGRPEAFF.

This clonotype turned up a few times. A much larger clone differs from this one at a single base, so this may be a read error. The V call is TRBV30, the J call TRBJ2-5; D is perhaps TRBD1 (5 bases). This CDR3 has 14 residues. Germline CDR1 GTSNPN, CDR2 SVGIG (reference sequence). CDR3 protein: CAWCVGDRQETQYF. The CDR3 coding sequence is TGTGCCTGGTGTGTAGGTGACAGACAAGAGACCCAGTACTTC.

At least ten counts were recorded for this clonotype. The V call is TRBV9, the J call TRBJ2-5, with D possibly being TRBD1 (6 bases). Trimming took off 0 bases at V and 0 bases at J, with 12 bases between the two ends. The CDR3 spans 16 residues. From germline, CDR1 is SGDLS and CDR2 YYNGEE. The CDR3 region is CASSVAQGSYQETQYF. DNA of the CDR3: TGTGCCAGCAGCGTAGCCCAGGGGTCATACCAAGAGACCCAGTACTTC.

The chain has TRBV29-1 and TRBJ2-1, with 7 nucleotides matching TRBD2. J lost 7 bases, V lost 4 bases, and 13 bases had no gene match. The CDR3 contains 15 residues. The germline V gene encodes CDR1 SQVTM and CDR2 ANQGSEA. CDR3: CSVVGREQYSNEQFF. The DNA for the CDR3 is TGCAGCGTTGTGGGGCGGGAGCAGTATTCGAATGAGCAGTTCTTC.

This clonotype was seen at least ten times. The V gene is TRBV12-5, the J gene TRBJ2-3, with TRBD2 matching over 8 bases. Unmatched junction bases numbered 4, after V lost 1 base and J lost 4 bases. Germline-derived CDR1 and CDR2 are LGHNT and FRNRAP. This CDR3 contains 15 residues. CDR3 region: CASGLEGGRSDTQYF. In nucleotides, the CDR3 is TGTGCTAGTGGTTTGGAGGGCGGGAGGTCAGATACGCAGTATTTT.

This clonotype was observed a single time. The likely explanation is a read error, given a far larger clone one base away. This sequence joins TRBV7-8 and TRBJ2-7; D possibly corresponds to TRBD2 (6 bases). Germline V lookup: CDR1 SGHVS, CDR2 FQNEAQ. This CDR3 is built from 14 residues. With 2 bases removed from V and 7 bases from J, the gap between germline ends came to 15 bases. Written as DNA, the CDR3 is TGTGCCAGCAGCTTATTAGCCCGGGGAGGTGAGCAGTACTTC. Amino acids: CASSLLARGGEQYF.

This clonotype was seen repeatedly, ten times or more. The rearrangement joins TRBV10-3 to TRBJ2-7; 10 bases match TRBD1. The ends lost 6 bases at V and 3 bases at J; junction bases unmatched: 5. Germline CDR1 ENHRY, CDR2 SYGVKD. This CDR3 comprises 14 residues. The CDR3 sequence: CAIRGTGDHYEQYF. Here the CDR3 DNA reads TGTGCCATCAGGGGGACAGGGGATCACTACGAGCAGTACTTC.

This rearrangement joins TRBV28 to TRBJ2-3; D perhaps matches TRBD1 (5 bases). CDR1 MDHEN and CDR2 SYDVKM come from the germline V gene. This CDR3 spans 14 amino acids. V gave up 6 bases and J gave up 0 bases, with 10 bases separating them. CDR3 residues: CASSDSSSTDTQYF. The CDR3 DNA is TGTGCCAGCAGCGACAGCTCTAGCACAGATACGCAGTATTTT.

As concerns this clonotype: A read error likely explains this, since a far larger clone differs by one base. The chain couples TRBV10-3 to TRBJ2-1; D is possibly TRBD1 (5 bases). CDR1 is ENHRY and CDR2 is SYGVKD in the germline V gene. Trimming pared 8 bases from V and 12 bases from J, leaving 14 bases between. The CDR3 has 11 residues. CDR3 nucleotides: TGTGCCATCGCGGACAAGGCTGGGCAGTTCTTC. It yields the protein CAIADKAGQFF.

This clonotype came up many times. The chain has TRBV20-1 and TRBJ2-5; the match to TRBD2 covers 8 bases. Per the germline V gene, CDR1 is DFQATT and CDR2 is SNEGSKA (reference sequence). V lost 6 bases and J lost 5; bases outside the gene matches: 5. The length of the CDR3 is 12 residues. CDR3 bases: TGCAGTGCCTCGGGGGGGCGGGAGACCCAGTACTTC. Protein product: CSASGGRETQYF.

This clonotype was detected many times. This sequence joins TRBV5-1 and TRBJ1-5; D remains unclear. The CDR3 covers 14 residues. Trimming removed 1 base at V and 4 bases at J, with 9 bases between. Germline V gene data show CDR1 as SGHRS and CDR2 as YFSETQ. This CDR3 reads CASSLFPGNQPQHF. The CDR3 bases are TGCGCCAGCAGCTTGTTCCCAGGTAATCAGCCCCAGCATTTT.

The chain is built from TRBV5-1 and TRBJ1-1, with 11 positions matching TRBD1. CDR1 and CDR2 (germline): SGHRS, YFSETQ. V trimming: 4 bases; J trimming: 4 bases; junction bases outside the gene matches: 6. This CDR3 region has 15 residues. As DNA, the CDR3 is TGCGCCAGCAGCGGACAGGGGGCGCCTGGCACTGAAGCTTTCTTT. Translation: CASSGQGAPGTEAFF.

This clonotype came up many times. This chain links TRBV2 with TRBJ2-2, with D perhaps matching TRBD2 (5 bases). The CDR3 extends over 15 amino acids. Germline lookup yields CDR1 SNHLY and CDR2 FYNNEI. Trimming stripped 3 bases from V and 6 bases from J, with 14 bases between. Here the CDR3 DNA reads TGTGCCAGCAGTGACGGGGTGACCCAGGCCGGGGAGCTGTTTTTT. Translated, it gives CASSDGVTQAGELFF.

This clonotype is medium-sized by share. An end of the junction differs from the germline gene, which may be a read error. The rearrangement links TRBV5-3 to TRBJ1-3, with D possibly TRBD1 on 5 matching bases. TRBV5-3 is reported as an ORF; its role is uncertain. The CDR3 extends over 14 amino acids. The CDR3 protein is CASSLGVGLNTIYF. CDR3 bases: TGTGCCAGCAGCTTAGGGGTGGGCCTGAACACCATATATTTT.

A word on this clonotype: With only one base between it and a far larger clone, this is likely a read error. The chain has TRBV13 and TRBJ2-1; D remains ambiguous. Germline V gene sequence: CDR1 PRHDT, CDR2 FYEKMQ (reference sequence). This CDR3 comprises 14 residues. V gave up 8 bases and J gave up 10 bases, with 21 bases separating them. CDR3 nucleotide sequence: TGTGCCAGCGGTGGTCAAGATTCCTCCTACGAGCAGTTCTTC. It specifies CASGGQDSSYEQFF. The full variable domain, rest sourced from reference TRBV13 and TRBJ2-1, is AAGVIQSPRHLIKEKRETATLKCYPIPRHDTVYWYQQGPGQDPQFLISFYEKMQSDKGSIPDRFSAQQFSDYHSELNMSSLELGDSALYFCASGGQDSSYEQFFGPGTRLTVL.

About this clonotype itself: The junction shows a germline mismatch at one end, possibly a read error. The J gene is TRBJ1-3, the V gene TRBV4-1, with D possibly TRBD1 on 5 matching bases. Per the germline V gene, CDR1 is MGHRA and CDR2 is YSYEKL. The CDR3 length is 15 residues. CDR3 protein: CASSPELGLGSTIYF. The DNA of the CDR3 is TGCGCCAGCAGTCCCGAGTTGGGACTTGGAAGCACCATATACTTT.

This chain joins TRBV6-5 and TRBJ2-3, with 8 bases lining up with TRBD2. CDR3 length: 16 amino acids. The ends lost 4 bases at V and 0 bases at J; junction bases unmatched: 6. CDR1 and CDR2 (germline): MNHEY, SVGAGI. The CDR3 DNA follows: TGTGCCAGCAGTTTGAACGGGGGGGGAAGCACAGATACGCAGTATTTT. Its protein is CASSLNGGGSTDTQYF.

The chain recombines TRBV15 with TRBJ2-1, with 13 bases matching TRBD2. Per the germline V gene, CDR1 is LNHNV and CDR2 is YYDKDF (reference sequence). The CDR3 loop spans 15 amino acids. Trimming at V came to 3 bases and at J to 5 bases, leaving 1 base not matched to a gene. DNA for the CDR3: TGTGCCACCAGCAGCGGACTAGCGGGAGACAATGAGCAGTTCTTC. Translated: CATSSGLAGDNEQFF.

The V and J genes are TRBV4-2 and TRBJ2-3; D unclear. This CDR3 spans 15 amino acids. Between the trimmed V and J ends, which lost 4 bases and 0 bases, there was a span of 11 bases. Germline values: CDR1 LGHNA, CDR2 YNFKEQ. The CDR3, as DNA: TGTGCCAGCAGCCCCCGTTTTGGTAGCACAGATACGCAGTATTTT. Amino acids: CASSPRFGSTDTQYF.

This clonotype appeared many times. This chain links TRBV20-1 with TRBJ1-5; 7 bases map to TRBD1. Trimming cost V 0 bases and J 4 bases; bases outside gene matches: 3. The CDR3 runs to 14 residues. Germline V gene lookup returns CDR1 DFQATT and CDR2 SNEGSKA (reference sequence). CDR3 sequence: CSAREGTENQPQHF. The CDR3 coding sequence is TGCAGTGCTAGAGAGGGGACAGAAAATCAGCCCCAGCATTTT.

The table lists this clonotype with many counts. The rearrangement joins TRBV7-9 to TRBJ2-3, with D possibly matching TRBD1 (5 bases). The V gene's germline CDR1 is SEHNR and CDR2 FQNEAQ (reference sequence). Trimming cost V 6 bases and J 7 bases, with 14 bases left between them. This CDR3 has 13 amino acids. The CDR3 is CASSYAGLHTQYF. The DNA for the CDR3 is TGTGCCAGCAGTTACGCAGGGTTACATACGCAGTATTTT.

This clonotype occurred a few times. This chain uses TRBV3-1 with TRBJ1-1, with D hard to call. V lost 0 bases to trimming and J lost 1 base, with 9 bases between them. The V gene's germline CDR1 is LGHDT and CDR2 YNNKEL (reference sequence). The CDR3 is 15 amino acids. CDR3 loop: CASSQDLQSNTEAFF. The CDR3 nucleotides are TGTGCCAGCAGCCAAGATTTACAGTCGAACACTGAAGCTTTCTTT.

To note about this clonotype: This likely traces to a read error, being one base from a far larger clone. The rearrangement links TRBV28 to TRBJ2-3; D perhaps matches TRBD2 (6 bases). The CDR3 consists of 15 residues. V was shortened by 11 bases and J by 2 bases, with 20 bases between the two germline ends. CDR1 is MDHEN and CDR2 is SYDVKM in the germline V gene. CDR3 DNA: TGTGCCGCCAGCGACCGGGGGATGGACACAGATACGCAGTATTTT. The encoded protein is CAASDRGMDTDTQYF.